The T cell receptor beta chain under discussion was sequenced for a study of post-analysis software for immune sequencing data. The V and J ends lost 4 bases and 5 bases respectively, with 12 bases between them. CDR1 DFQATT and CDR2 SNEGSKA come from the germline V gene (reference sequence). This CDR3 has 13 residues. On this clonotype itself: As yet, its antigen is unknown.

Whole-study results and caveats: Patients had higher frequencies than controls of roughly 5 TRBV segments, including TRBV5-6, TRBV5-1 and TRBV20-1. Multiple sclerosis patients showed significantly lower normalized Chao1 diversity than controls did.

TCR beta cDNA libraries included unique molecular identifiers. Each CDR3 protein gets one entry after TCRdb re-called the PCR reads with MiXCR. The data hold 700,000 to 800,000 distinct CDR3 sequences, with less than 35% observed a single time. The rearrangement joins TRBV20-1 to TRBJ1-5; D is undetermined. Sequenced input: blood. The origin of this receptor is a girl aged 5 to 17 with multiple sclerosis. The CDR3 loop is CSATPYVDQPQHF. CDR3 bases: TGCAGTGCTACTCCTTATGTCGATCAGCCCCAGCATTTT.